This T cell receptor (beta chain) came from a study of T cells in localized non-small cell lung cancer. Study conclusions and caveats: Among blood samples, higher T cell density accompanied longer overall survival. Adjacent uninvolved lung tissue had the highest T cell clonality, exceeding tumor. Heterogeneity remains possible, as sequencing covered one tumor region only. Turning up in adjacent lung were a median roughly 50 of the top 100 tumor clones.

Measured with immunoSEQ multiplex PCR; TCRdb has only the in-frame clones, and not every one. Of about 75,000 clones in the sample, 75% to 85% were seen once. This clone was recorded only once. The antigen is unknown. One end of the junction is discordant with germline, which a read error may explain. The same CDR3 arises from other DNA sequences in this sample as well. Germline CDR1 and CDR2: ENHRY and SYGVKD. The CDR3 loop spans 14 amino acids. The chain links TRBV10-3 to TRBJ1-1; possibly TRBD1 for D (6 bases). This sequence originates from an older female donor with stage I lung adenocarcinoma. Sequences were derived from peripheral blood, sampled before any cancer treatment. The CDR3 sequence is CAISLQGQNTEAFF. CDR3 DNA sequence: TGTGCCATCAGCTTACAGGGCCAGAACACTGAAGCCTTCTTT.